This T cell receptor beta chain is from a study of early T cells in non-severe SARS-CoV-2 infection. Turning to the study itself: Alpha and beta chains were unpaired, from unsorted whole-blood bulk RNA.

Unique molecular identifier tags were affixed to discrete cDNA molecules. TCRdb re-derived calls from the 5' RACE reads in MiXCR, one entry per CDR3 protein. Of roughly 120,000 distinct CDR3 sequences in the sample, over 9.5% were seen once. General observations from the study: Anti-spike CD8 specificities were favored by VDJdb matching, whose results missed private and CD4 specificities.

This clonotype was counted ten times or more. The antigen remains undetermined. Looked up from germline, CDR1 is LNHNV and CDR2 is YYDKDF (reference sequence). V was pared by 5 bases and J by 7 bases, with 5 bases between. The CDR3 extends over 10 amino acids. V is TRBV15 and J is TRBJ1-1; D unclear. The source material was whole blood, sampled at baseline. The TCR sequence derives from an adult who was a healthcare worker with PCR-confirmed SARS-CoV-2 infection or an uninfected control (not recorded which). CDR3 protein: CATSGIEAFF. Written as DNA, the CDR3 is TGTGCCACCAGCGGAATTGAAGCTTTCTTT.